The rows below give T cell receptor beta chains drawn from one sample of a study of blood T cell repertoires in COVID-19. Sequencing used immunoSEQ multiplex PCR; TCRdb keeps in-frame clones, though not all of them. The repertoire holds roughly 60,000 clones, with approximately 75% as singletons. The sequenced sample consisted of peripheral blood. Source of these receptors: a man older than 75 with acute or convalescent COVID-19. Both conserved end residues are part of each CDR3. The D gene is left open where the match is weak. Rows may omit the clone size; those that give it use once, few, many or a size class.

CDR3 DNA: TGTGCCAGCAGTTTGGGAGGAGCCAACTCTGGAAACACCATATATTTT
CDR3 protein: CASSLGGANSGNTIYF
D gene: NA
clone size: NA
J gene: TRBJ1-3
V gene: TRBV27

CDR3 DNA: TGTGCCAGCTCACCTGGAGGGGCTAGCGGGGGCTACGAGCAGTACTTC
CDR3 protein: CASSPGGASGGYEQYF
D gene: TRBD2
clone size: few
J gene: TRBJ2-7
V gene: TRBV18

CDR3 DNA: TGCGCCAGCAGCTTGGCGGCAGGGGCTAATGAAAAACTGTTTTTT
CDR3 protein: CASSLAAGANEKLFF
D gene: NA
clone size: NA
J gene: TRBJ1-4
V gene: TRBV5-1

CDR3 DNA: TGTGCCAGCAGTCCTTCGCGCTCCTATAATTCACCCCTCCACTTT
CDR3 protein: CASSPSRSYNSPLHF
D gene: NA
clone size: NA
J gene: TRBJ1-6
V gene: TRBV6-5

CDR3 DNA: TGTGCCAGCAGTTGGGGACAGAATACAGATACGCAGTATTTT
CDR3 protein: CASSWGQNTDTQYF
D gene: TRBD1
clone size: NA
J gene: TRBJ2-3
V gene: TRBV11-2

CDR3 DNA: TGTGCCAGCAGTTCGGGACAGGGAGGCAATCAGCCCCAGCATTTT
CDR3 protein: CASSSGQGGNQPQHF
D gene: TRBD1
clone size: NA
J gene: TRBJ1-5
V gene: TRBV6-5

CDR3 DNA: TGTGCCAGCAGTTACTCGAGCAGGGGATCGGAAGAGCAGTACTTC
CDR3 protein: CASSYSSRGSEEQYF
D gene: NA
clone size: NA
J gene: TRBJ2-7
V gene: TRBV6-5

CDR3 DNA: TGTGCCAGCAGCCCCTCGGGGGGTACAGATACGCAGTATTTT
CDR3 protein: CASSPSGGTDTQYF
D gene: TRBD2
clone size: NA
J gene: TRBJ2-3
V gene: TRBV7-2

CDR3 DNA: TGTGCCAGCAGCTTTTCGCAAGAGACCCAGTACTTC
CDR3 protein: CASSFSQETQYF
D gene: NA
clone size: NA
J gene: TRBJ2-5
V gene: TRBV7-9

CDR3 DNA: TGTGCCAGCAGCAACAGACAGGGGGGGAACACTGAAGCTTTCTTT
CDR3 protein: CASSNRQGGNTEAFF
D gene: TRBD1
clone size: NA
J gene: TRBJ1-1
V gene: TRBV7-9

CDR3 DNA: TGCGCCAGCAGCGAGGGAGAGAACACTGAAGCTTTCTTT
CDR3 protein: CASSEGENTEAFF
D gene: NA
clone size: NA
J gene: TRBJ1-1
V gene: TRBV5-1

CDR3 DNA: TGCGCCAGCAGCCAAAACAGGCCTCGCTATAATTCACCCCTCCACTTT
CDR3 protein: CASSQNRPRYNSPLHF
D gene: NA
clone size: few
J gene: TRBJ1-6
V gene: TRBV5-1

CDR3 DNA: TGTGCCAGCAGTTACTCGAGGCACCAGAACACTGAAGCTTTCTTT
CDR3 protein: CASSYSRHQNTEAFF
D gene: NA
clone size: NA
J gene: TRBJ1-1
V gene: TRBV6-5

CDR3 DNA: TGTGCCAGCAGCTTAGTAGCGGGGAACACCGGGGAGCTGTTTTTT
CDR3 protein: CASSLVAGNTGELFF
D gene: TRBD2
clone size: few
J gene: TRBJ2-2
V gene: TRBV11-2

CDR3 DNA: TGTGCCAGCAGTGACCAGACAGGGGCTGGCTACGAGCAGTACTTC
CDR3 protein: CASSDQTGAGYEQYF
D gene: TRBD1
clone size: NA
J gene: TRBJ2-7
V gene: TRBV2

CDR3 DNA: TGTGCCAGCAGTTTCCAGCCTCCGGGACAGACTGAAAAACTGTTTTTT
CDR3 protein: CASSFQPPGQTEKLFF
D gene: TRBD1
clone size: NA
J gene: TRBJ1-4
V gene: TRBV27

CDR3 DNA: TGTGCCAGCAGTGAAAGGGAGTGGAACTACGAGCAGTACTTC
CDR3 protein: CASSEREWNYEQYF
D gene: NA
clone size: NA
J gene: TRBJ2-7
V gene: TRBV2

CDR3 DNA: TGTGCCAGCAGCTGGGACAACTATAATTCACCCCTCCACTTT
CDR3 protein: CASSWDNYNSPLHF
D gene: NA
clone size: once
J gene: TRBJ1-6
V gene: TRBV6-5

CDR3 DNA: TGTGCCATCAGTTCCCCTGGGGGGACTGAAGCTTTCTTT
CDR3 protein: CAISSPGGTEAFF
D gene: NA
clone size: few
J gene: TRBJ1-1
V gene: TRBV10-3

CDR3 DNA: TGTGCCAGCAGGCGACTAGCGGGGCACACAGATACGCAGTATTTT
CDR3 protein: CASRRLAGHTDTQYF
D gene: TRBD2
clone size: NA
J gene: TRBJ2-3
V gene: TRBV2

CDR3 DNA: TGTGCCAGCAGTGAAGCGAGGTACTATGGGACAGGGGCTTCAGATACGCAGTATTTT
CDR3 protein: CASSEARYYGTGASDTQYF
D gene: TRBD1
clone size: NA
J gene: TRBJ2-3
V gene: TRBV6-1

CDR3 DNA: TGTGCCAGCAGTTACCTAAAGGACACAAGGGCTTCACCCCTCCACTTT
CDR3 protein: CASSYLKDTRASPLHF
D gene: NA
clone size: NA
J gene: TRBJ1-6
V gene: TRBV6-5

CDR3 DNA: TGTGCCAGCAGCCGAGAGGGGGCCAGCTATGGCTACACCTTC
CDR3 protein: CASSREGASYGYTF
D gene: TRBD1
clone size: NA
J gene: TRBJ1-2
V gene: TRBV3-1/TRBV3-2

CDR3 DNA: TGTGCCAGCAGCCCCCCGGGAGGGGGGGGCCTCACAGATACGCAGTATTTT
CDR3 protein: CASSPPGGGGLTDTQYF
D gene: TRBD2
clone size: NA
J gene: TRBJ2-3
V gene: TRBV9

CDR3 DNA: TGTGCCAGCAGCTTCATTTACCTAAGCGACAGGGTGGGCTATGAGCAGTTCTTC
CDR3 protein: CASSFIYLSDRVGYEQFF
D gene: TRBD1
clone size: NA
J gene: TRBJ2-1
V gene: TRBV7-4

CDR3 DNA: TGCAGCGCCGGGTATGTGGCAGCACTAGCCAAAAACATTCAGTACTTC
CDR3 protein: CSAGYVAALAKNIQYF
D gene: NA
clone size: NA
J gene: TRBJ2-4
V gene: TRBV29-1

CDR3 DNA: TGTGCCACCGGGACAGAGAACAATGAGCAGTTCTTC
CDR3 protein: CATGTENNEQFF
D gene: TRBD1
clone size: NA
J gene: TRBJ2-1
V gene: TRBV10-3

CDR3 DNA: TGTGCCAGCAGCCCCAACTGGGGGCACGAGCAGTACTTC
CDR3 protein: CASSPNWGHEQYF
D gene: NA
clone size: NA
J gene: TRBJ2-7
V gene: TRBV11-3

CDR3 DNA: TGTGCCAGCAGTTCTGGGAGGGTAGAGACCCAGTACTTC
CDR3 protein: CASSSGRVETQYF
D gene: TRBD2
clone size: NA
J gene: TRBJ2-5
V gene: TRBV12-3/TRBV12-4

CDR3 DNA: TGTGCCAGCAGTCTACAGCTCACAGATACGCAGTATTTT
CDR3 protein: CASSLQLTDTQYF
D gene: NA
clone size: NA
J gene: TRBJ2-3
V gene: TRBV11-3

CDR3 DNA: TGTGCCAGCAGTGAAGCGAGGTGGGCCGGGGAGCTGTTTTTT
CDR3 protein: CASSEARWAGELFF
D gene: NA
clone size: NA
J gene: TRBJ2-2
V gene: TRBV2